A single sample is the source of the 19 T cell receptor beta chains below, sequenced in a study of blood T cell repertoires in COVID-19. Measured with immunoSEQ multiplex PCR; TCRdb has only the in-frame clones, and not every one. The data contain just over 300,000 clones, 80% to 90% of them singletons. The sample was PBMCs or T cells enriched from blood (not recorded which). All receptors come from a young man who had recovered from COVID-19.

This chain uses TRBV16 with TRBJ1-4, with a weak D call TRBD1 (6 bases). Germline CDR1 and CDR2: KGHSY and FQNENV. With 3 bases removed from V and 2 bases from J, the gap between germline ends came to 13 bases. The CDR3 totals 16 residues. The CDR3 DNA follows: TGTGCCAGCAGCCAGCTTACAGGGTTCACTAATGAAAAACTGTTTTTT. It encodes CASSQLTGFTNEKLFF.

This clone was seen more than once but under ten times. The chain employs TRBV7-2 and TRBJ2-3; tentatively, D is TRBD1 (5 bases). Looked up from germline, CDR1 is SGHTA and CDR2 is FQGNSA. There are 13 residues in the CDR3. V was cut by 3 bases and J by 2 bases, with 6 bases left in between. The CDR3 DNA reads TGTGCCAGCAGCTTCAGGGACACAGATACGCAGTATTTT. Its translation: CASSFRDTDTQYF.

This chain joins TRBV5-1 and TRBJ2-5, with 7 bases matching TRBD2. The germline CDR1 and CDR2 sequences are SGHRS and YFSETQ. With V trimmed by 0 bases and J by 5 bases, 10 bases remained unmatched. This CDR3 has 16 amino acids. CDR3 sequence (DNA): TGCGCCAGCAGCTTGGCGCCGGGGGGTTCGGGTGAGACCCAGTACTTC. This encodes CASSLAPGGSGETQYF.

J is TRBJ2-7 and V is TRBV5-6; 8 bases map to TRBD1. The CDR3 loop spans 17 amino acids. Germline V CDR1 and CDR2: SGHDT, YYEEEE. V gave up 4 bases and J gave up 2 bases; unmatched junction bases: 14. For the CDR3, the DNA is TGTGCCAGCAGCCCACTCCCGGGACAGGCTTTACCCTACGAGCAGTACTTC. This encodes CASSPLPGQALPYEQYF.

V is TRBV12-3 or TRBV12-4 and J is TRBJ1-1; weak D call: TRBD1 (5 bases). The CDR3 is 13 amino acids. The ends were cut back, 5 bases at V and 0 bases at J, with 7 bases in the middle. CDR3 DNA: TGTGCCAGCAGTCAACAGGTGAACACTGAAGCTTTCTTT. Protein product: CASSQQVNTEAFF.

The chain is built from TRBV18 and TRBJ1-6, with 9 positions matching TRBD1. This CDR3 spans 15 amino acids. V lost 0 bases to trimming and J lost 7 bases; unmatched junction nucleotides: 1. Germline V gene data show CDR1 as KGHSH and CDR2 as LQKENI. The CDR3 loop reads CASSPPTGGNSPLHF. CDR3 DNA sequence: TGTGCCAGCTCACCACCGACAGGGGGAAATTCACCCCTCCACTTT.

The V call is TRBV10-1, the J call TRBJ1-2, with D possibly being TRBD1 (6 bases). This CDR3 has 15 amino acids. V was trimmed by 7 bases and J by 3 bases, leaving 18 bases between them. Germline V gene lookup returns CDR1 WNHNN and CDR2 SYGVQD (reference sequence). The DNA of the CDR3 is TGCGCCAGCACCGATCGGGGGCTAGCGGACTATGGCTACACCTTC. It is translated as CASTDRGLADYGYTF.

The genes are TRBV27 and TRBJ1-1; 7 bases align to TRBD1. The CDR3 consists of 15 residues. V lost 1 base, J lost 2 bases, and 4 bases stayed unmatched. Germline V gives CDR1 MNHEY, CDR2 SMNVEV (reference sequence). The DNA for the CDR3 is TGTGCCAGCAGTTTATTGCAGGGGGAAAACACTGAAGCTTTCTTT. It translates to CASSLLQGENTEAFF.

The CDR3 here is CASSPGLGAEKLFF. CDR3 DNA sequence: TGTGCCAGCAGCCCAGGGTTAGGTGCTGAAAAACTGTTTTTT. V gene TRBV6-5 combines with J gene TRBJ1-4, with TRBD1 as a possible D gene (5 bases). V lost 6 bases to trimming and J lost 7 bases, with 15 bases between them. The CDR3 is 14 residues long. Germline CDR1 reads MNHEY; CDR2 reads SVGAGI.

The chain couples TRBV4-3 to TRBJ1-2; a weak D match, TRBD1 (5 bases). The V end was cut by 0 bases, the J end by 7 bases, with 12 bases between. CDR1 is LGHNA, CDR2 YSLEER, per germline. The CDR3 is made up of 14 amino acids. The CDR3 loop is CASSQDLAGFGYTF. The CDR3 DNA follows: TGCGCCAGCAGCCAAGATCTGGCAGGGTTTGGCTACACCTTC.

The DNA for the CDR3 is TGTGCCAGCAGTATTAGACAGGAACCTAATCAGCCCCAGCATTTT. Its protein product is CASSIRQEPNQPQHF. V is TRBV21-1 and J is TRBJ1-5; the table's TRBD1 call for D was not verified on the DNA. TRBV21-1 is given as a pseudogene. The CDR3 has 15 amino acids.

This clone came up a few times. CDR3 coding DNA: TGTGCCAGCAGCCCCGAGAAAAACTATGGCTACACCTTC. Translation gives CASSPEKNYGYTF. V and J are TRBV5-8 and TRBJ1-2; D not certain. Per germline, CDR1 SGHTS and CDR2 YDEGEE. The V end lost 4 bases, the J end lost 2 bases, and 9 bases lay between the germline ends. The CDR3 length is 13 residues.

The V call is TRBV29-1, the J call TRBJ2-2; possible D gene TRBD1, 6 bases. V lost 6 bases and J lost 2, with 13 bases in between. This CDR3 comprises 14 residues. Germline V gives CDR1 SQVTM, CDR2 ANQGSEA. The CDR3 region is CSVGAGANTGELFF. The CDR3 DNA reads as TGCAGCGTCGGAGCAGGGGCAAACACCGGGGAGCTGTTTTTT.

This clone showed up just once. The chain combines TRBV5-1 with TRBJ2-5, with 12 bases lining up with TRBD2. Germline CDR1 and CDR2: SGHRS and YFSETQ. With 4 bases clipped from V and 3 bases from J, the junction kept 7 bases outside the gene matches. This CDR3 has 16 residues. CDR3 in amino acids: CASSREPSGGEETQYF. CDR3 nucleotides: TGCGCCAGCAGCCGAGAACCTAGCGGGGGGGAAGAGACCCAGTACTTC.

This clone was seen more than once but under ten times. The CDR3 bases are TGTGCCAGCATTGACAACTATAATTCACCCCTCCACTTT. Its protein is CASIDNYNSPLHF. The chain is built from TRBV2 and TRBJ1-6; D call uncertain. The length of the CDR3 is 13 residues. The V and J ends lost 7 bases and 3 bases respectively, with 7 bases between them. Per the germline V gene, CDR1 is SNHLY and CDR2 is FYNNEI.

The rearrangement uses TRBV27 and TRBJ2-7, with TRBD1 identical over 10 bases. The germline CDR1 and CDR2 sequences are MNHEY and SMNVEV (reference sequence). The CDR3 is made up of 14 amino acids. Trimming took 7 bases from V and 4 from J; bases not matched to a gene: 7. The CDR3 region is CASNNRDRGYEQYF. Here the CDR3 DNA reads TGTGCCAGCAACAATCGGGACAGGGGATACGAGCAGTACTTC.

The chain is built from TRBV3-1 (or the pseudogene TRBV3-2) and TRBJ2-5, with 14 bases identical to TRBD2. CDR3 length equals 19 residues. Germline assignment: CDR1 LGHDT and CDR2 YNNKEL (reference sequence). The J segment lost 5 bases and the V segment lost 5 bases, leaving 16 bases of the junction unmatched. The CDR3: CASSSGPTSGGAVEETQYF. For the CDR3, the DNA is TGTGCCAGCAGCTCAGGCCCGACTAGCGGGGGGGCAGTGGAGGAGACCCAGTACTTC.

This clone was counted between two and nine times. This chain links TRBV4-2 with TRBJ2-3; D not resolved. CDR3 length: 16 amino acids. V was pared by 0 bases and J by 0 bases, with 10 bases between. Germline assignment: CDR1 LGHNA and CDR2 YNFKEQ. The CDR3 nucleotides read TGTGCCAGCAGCCAAGATTATCGGAGTAGCACAGATACGCAGTATTTT. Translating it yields CASSQDYRSSTDTQYF.

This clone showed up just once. For the CDR3, the DNA is TGTGCCTGGAGAGAACAGGGGGCCGGTGGCTACACCTTC. Protein: CAWREQGAGGYTF. V gene TRBV30 combines with J gene TRBJ1-2, with 9 bases fitting TRBD1. With 3 bases clipped from V and 7 bases from J, the junction kept 6 bases outside the gene matches. CDR1 and CDR2 (germline): GTSNPN, SVGIG (reference sequence). CDR3 length: 13 amino acids.